The clone carrying this TCR beta chain was recorded once. Assay: immunoSEQ multiplex PCR; the TCRdb copy retains only in-frame clones and omits some. The sample shows about 62,000 clones, about 90% of them seen only once. This record comes from a study of technical replicates of blood from a few donors. Trimming pared 10 bases from V and 3 bases from J, leaving 16 bases between. Germline V gives CDR1 WNHNN, CDR2 SYGVQD (reference sequence). This CDR3 is 13 amino acids long. This clonotype originated in a human donor in good health. Some clones in this sample may be carry-over from other donors' samples. The chain uses TRBV10-1 and TRBJ2-7; D unresolved. The material sequenced was PBMCs. For the CDR3, the DNA is TGCGCCACCCGAATAGAATCCTACTACGAGCAGTACTTC. It encodes CATRIESYYEQYF.